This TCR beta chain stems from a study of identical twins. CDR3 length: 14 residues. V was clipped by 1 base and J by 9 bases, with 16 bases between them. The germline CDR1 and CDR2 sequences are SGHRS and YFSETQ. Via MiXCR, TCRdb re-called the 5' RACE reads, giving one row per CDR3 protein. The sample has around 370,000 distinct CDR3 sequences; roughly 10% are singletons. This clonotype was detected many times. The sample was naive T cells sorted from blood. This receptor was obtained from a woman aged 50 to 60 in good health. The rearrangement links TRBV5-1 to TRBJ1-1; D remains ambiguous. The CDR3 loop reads CASSLSGSGGKAFF. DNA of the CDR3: TGCGCCAGCAGCTTGAGTGGGTCAGGAGGCAAAGCTTTCTTT. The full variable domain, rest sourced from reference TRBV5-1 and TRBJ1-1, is KAGVTQTPRYLIKTRGQQVTLSCSPISGHRSVSWYQQTPGQGLQFLFEYFSETQRNKGNFPGRFSGRQFSNSRSEMNVSTLELGDSALYLCASSLSGSGGKAFFGQGTRLTVV.